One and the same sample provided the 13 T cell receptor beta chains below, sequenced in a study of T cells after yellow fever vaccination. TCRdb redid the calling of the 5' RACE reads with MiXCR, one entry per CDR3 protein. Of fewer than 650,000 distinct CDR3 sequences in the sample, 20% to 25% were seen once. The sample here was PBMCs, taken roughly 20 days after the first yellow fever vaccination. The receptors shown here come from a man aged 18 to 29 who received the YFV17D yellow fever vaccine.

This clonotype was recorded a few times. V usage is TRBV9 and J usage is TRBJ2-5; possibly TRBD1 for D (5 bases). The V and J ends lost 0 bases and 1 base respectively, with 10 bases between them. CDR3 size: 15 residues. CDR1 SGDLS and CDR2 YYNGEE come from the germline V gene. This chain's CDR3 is CASSVDGRAQETQYF. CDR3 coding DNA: TGTGCCAGCAGCGTAGATGGCAGGGCCCAAGAGACCCAGTACTTC.

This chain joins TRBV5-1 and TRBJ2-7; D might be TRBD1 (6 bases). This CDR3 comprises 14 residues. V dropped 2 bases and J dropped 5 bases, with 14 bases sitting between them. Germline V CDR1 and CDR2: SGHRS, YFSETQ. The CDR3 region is CASSFSTGSHEQYF. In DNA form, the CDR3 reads TGCGCCAGCAGCTTCTCCACAGGGTCCCACGAGCAGTACTTC.

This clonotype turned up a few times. The CDR3 region has the DNA TGCGCCAGCAGCCAGTTTTGGGGAGGGCACAATGAGCAGTTCTTC. It yields the protein CASSQFWGGHNEQFF. The J gene is TRBJ2-1, the V gene TRBV4-1; 7 bases agree with TRBD2. The V gene's germline CDR1 is MGHRA and CDR2 YSYEKL. Trimming cost V 3 bases and J 5 bases; bases outside gene matches: 7. The CDR3 is made up of 15 amino acids.

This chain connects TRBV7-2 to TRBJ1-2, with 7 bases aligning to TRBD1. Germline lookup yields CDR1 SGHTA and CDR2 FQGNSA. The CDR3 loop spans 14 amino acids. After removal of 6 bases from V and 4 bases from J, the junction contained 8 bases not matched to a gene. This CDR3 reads CASRPGGWSYGYTF. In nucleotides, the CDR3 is TGTGCCAGCAGGCCAGGGGGTTGGAGCTATGGCTACACCTTC. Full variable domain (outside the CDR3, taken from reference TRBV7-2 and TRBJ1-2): GAGVSQSPSNKVTEKGKDVELRCDPISGHTALYWYRQSLGQGLEFLIYFQGNSAPDKSGLPSDRFSAERTGGSVSTLTIQRTQQEDSAVYLCASRPGGWSYGYTFGSGTRLTVV.

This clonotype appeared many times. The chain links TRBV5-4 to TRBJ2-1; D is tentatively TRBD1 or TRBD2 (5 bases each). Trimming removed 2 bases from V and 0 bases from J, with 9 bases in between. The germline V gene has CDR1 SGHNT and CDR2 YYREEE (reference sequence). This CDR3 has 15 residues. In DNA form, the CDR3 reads TGTGCCAGCAGCTTCGGGGCGAGCTCCTACAATGAGCAGTTCTTC. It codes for CASSFGASSYNEQFF. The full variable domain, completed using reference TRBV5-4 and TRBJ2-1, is ETGVTQSPTHLIKTRGQQVTLRCSSQSGHNTVSWYQQALGQGPQFIFQYYREEENGRGNFPPRFSGLQFPNYSSELNVNALELDDSALYLCASSFGASSYNEQFFGPGTRLTVL.

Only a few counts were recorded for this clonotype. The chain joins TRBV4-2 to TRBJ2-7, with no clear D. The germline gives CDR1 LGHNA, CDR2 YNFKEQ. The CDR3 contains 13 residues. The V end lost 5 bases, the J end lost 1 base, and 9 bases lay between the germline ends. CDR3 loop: CASSMAGSYEQYF. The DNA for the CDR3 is TGTGCCAGCAGCATGGCAGGTTCCTACGAGCAGTACTTC.

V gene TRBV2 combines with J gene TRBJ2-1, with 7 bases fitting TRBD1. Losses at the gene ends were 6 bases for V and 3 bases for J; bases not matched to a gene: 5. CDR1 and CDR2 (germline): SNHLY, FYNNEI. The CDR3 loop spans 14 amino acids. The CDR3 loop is CASSHGDSYNEQFF. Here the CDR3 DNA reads TGTGCCAGCAGCCACGGGGACAGCTACAATGAGCAGTTCTTC. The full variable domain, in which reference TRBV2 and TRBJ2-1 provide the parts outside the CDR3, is EPEVTQTPSHQVTQMGQEVILRCVPISNHLYFYWYRQILGQKVEFLVSFYNNEISEKSEIFDDQFSVERPDGSNFTLKIRSTKLEDSAMYFCASSHGDSYNEQFFGPGTRLTVL.

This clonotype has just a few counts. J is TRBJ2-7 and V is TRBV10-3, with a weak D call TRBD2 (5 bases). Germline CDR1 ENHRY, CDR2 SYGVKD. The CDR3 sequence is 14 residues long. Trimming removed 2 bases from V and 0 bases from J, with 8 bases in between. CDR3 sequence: CAISEAGTSYEQYV. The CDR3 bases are TGTGCCATCAGTGAGGCGGGCACCTCCTACGAGCAGTACGTC.

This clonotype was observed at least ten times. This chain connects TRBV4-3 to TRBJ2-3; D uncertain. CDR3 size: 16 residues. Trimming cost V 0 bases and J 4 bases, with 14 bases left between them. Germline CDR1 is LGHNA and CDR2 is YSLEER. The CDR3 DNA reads TGCGCCAGCAGCCAAGAGCATTCGGACCGCCCAGATACGCAGTATTTT. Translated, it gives CASSQEHSDRPDTQYF.

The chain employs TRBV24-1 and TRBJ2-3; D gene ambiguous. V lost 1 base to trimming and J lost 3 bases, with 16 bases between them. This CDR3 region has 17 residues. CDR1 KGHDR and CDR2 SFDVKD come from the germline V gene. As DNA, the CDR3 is TGTGCCACCAGTGATTTCAAGGCCAGCCTCAGGACAGATACGCAGTATTTT. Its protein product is CATSDFKASLRTDTQYF.

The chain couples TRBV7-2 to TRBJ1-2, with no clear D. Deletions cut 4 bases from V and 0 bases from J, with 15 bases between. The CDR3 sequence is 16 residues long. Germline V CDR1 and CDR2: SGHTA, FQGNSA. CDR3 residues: CASSSSPAGSNYGYTF. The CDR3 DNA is TGTGCCAGCAGCTCCTCCCCCGCGGGATCTAACTATGGCTACACCTTC.

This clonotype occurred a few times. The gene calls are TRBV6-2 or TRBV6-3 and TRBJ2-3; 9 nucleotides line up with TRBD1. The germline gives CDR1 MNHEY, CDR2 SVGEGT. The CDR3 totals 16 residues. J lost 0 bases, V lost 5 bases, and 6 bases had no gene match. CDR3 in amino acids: CASSPIGTGSTDTQYF. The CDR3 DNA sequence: TGTGCCAGCAGTCCAATCGGGACAGGGAGCACAGATACGCAGTATTTT.

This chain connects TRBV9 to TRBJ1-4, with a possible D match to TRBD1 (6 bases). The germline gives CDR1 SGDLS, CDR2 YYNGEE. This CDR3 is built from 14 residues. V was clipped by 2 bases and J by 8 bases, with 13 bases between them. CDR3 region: CASSVAGDTEKLFF. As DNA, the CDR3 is TGTGCCAGCAGCGTCGCAGGGGACACCGAAAAACTGTTTTTT.